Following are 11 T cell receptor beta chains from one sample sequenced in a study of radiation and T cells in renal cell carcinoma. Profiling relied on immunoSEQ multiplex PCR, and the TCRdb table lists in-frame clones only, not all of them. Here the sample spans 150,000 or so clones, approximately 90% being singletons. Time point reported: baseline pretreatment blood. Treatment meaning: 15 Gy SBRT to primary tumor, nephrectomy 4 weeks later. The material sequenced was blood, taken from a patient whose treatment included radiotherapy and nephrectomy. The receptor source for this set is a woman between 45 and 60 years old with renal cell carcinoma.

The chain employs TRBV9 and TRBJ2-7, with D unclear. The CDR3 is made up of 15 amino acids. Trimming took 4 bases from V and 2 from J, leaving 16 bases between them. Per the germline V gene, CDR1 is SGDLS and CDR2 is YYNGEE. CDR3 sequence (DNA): TGTGCCAGCAGCTCCTCCCCCGCCAGGACCTACGAGCAGTACTTC. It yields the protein CASSSSPARTYEQYF.

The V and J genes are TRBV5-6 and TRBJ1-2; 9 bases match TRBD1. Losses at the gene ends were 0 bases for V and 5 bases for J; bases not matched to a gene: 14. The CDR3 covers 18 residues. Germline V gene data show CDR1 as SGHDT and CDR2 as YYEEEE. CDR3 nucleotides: TGTGCCAGCAGCTTGGACGTAGGCGGACAGGGGCGTCCATATGGCTACACCTTC. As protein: CASSLDVGGQGRPYGYTF.

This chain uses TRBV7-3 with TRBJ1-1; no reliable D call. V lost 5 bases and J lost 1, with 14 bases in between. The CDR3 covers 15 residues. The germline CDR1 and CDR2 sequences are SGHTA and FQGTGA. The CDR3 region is CASSIGSTGNTEAFF. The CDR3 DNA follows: TGTGCCAGCAGCATAGGCTCTACGGGGAACACTGAAGCTTTCTTT.

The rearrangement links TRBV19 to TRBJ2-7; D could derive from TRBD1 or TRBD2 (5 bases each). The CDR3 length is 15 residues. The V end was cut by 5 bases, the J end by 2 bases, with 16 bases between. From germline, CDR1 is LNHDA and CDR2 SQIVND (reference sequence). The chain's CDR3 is CASSPSGPATYEQYF. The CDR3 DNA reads TGTGCCAGTAGTCCCTCGGGACCGGCGACCTACGAGCAGTACTTC.

The CDR3 spells CASSLAGTGINQPQHF. The CDR3 DNA reads as TGTGCCAGCAGCTTAGCCGGGACAGGGATCAATCAGCCCCAGCATTTT. The J gene is TRBJ1-5, the V gene TRBV7-2; TRBD1 matches 9 bases. CDR1 SGHTA and CDR2 FQGNSA come from the germline V gene. This CDR3 spans 16 amino acids. The trim removed 0 bases at V and 3 bases at J, leaving 3 bases unmatched.

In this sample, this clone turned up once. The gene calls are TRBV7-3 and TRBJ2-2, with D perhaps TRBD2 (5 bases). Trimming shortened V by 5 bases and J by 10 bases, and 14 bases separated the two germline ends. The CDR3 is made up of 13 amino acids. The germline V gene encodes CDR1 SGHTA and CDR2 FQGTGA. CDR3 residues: CASSLLHGEELFF. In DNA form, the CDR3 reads TGTGCCAGCAGCCTTTTGCACGGGGAGGAGCTGTTTTTT.

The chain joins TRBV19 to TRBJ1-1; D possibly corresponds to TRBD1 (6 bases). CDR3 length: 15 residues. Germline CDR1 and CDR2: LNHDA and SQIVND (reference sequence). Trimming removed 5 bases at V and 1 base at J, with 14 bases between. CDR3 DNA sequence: TGTGCCAGTAGTGTTCGCGGACAGACGAACACTGAAGCTTTCTTT. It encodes CASSVRGQTNTEAFF.

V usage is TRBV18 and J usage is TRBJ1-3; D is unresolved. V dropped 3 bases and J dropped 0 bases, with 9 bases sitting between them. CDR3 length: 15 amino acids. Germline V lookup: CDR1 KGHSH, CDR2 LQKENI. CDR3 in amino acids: CASSPSGDSGNTIYF. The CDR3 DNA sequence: TGTGCCAGCTCACCCAGCGGAGACTCTGGAAACACCATATATTTT. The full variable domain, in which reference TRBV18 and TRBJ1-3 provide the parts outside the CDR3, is NAGVMQNPRHLVRRRGQEARLRCSPMKGHSHVYWYRQLPEEGLKFMVYLQKENIIDESGMPKERFSAEFPKEGPSILRIQQVVRGDSAAYFCASSPSGDSGNTIYFGEGSWLTVV.

CDR3 residues: CASSRLGAHYEQYF. The CDR3 bases are TGTGCCAGCAGCCGTCTCGGGGCCCACTACGAGCAGTACTTC. The V and J genes are TRBV7-8 and TRBJ2-7; D may match TRBD1 or TRBD2 (5 bases each). The germline V gene encodes CDR1 SGHVS and CDR2 FQNEAQ. The CDR3 covers 14 residues. Trimming cost V 5 bases and J 3 bases, with 14 bases left between them.

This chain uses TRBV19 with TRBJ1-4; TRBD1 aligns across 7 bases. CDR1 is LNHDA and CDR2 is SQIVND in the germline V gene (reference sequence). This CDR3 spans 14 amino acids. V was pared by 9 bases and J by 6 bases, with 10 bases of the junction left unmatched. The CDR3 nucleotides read TGTGCCAGCCGCAGACAGGGATGGGATGAAAAACTGTTTTTT. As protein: CASRRQGWDEKLFF. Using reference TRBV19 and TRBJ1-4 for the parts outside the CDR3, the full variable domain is DGGITQSPKYLFRKEGQNVTLSCEQNLNHDAMYWYRQDPGQGLRLIYYSQIVNDFQKGDIAEGYSVSREKKESFPLTVTSAQKNPTAFYLCASRRQGWDEKLFFGSGTQLSVL.

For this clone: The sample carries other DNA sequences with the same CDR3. CDR3 loop: CAIEARGTDTQYF. The CDR3 DNA sequence: TGTGCCATCGAAGCAAGGGGAACAGATACGCAGTATTTT. The gene calls are TRBV10-3 and TRBJ2-3, with a weak D call TRBD1 (5 bases). This CDR3 comprises 13 residues. The germline V gene encodes CDR1 ENHRY and CDR2 SYGVKD. V lost 8 bases to trimming and J lost 3 bases, with 12 bases between them.